The clone carrying this T cell receptor beta chain has just a few counts. This entry belongs to a study of T cell repertoires in cytomegalovirus infection. This CDR3 has 14 residues. Germline V gives CDR1 ENHRY, CDR2 SYGVKD. The ends were cut back, 4 bases at V and 5 bases at J, with 12 bases in the middle. TCRdb fed the reads into MiXCR, producing one record per CDR3 protein. The repertoire holds roughly 230,000 distinct CDR3 sequences, with around an eighth as singletons. The chain uses TRBV10-3 and TRBJ1-5; maybe TRBD1 (5 bases). What was sequenced was PBMCs. This TCR came from a human donor in good health (CMV status not recorded). Some clones in this sample may be carry-over from other donors' samples. The chain's CDR3 is CAISVLQEDQPQHF. The CDR3 coding sequence is TGTGCCATCAGTGTTTTACAGGAAGATCAGCCCCAGCATTTT.